These 29 T cell receptor beta chains came from one sample sequenced in a study of T cell responses to AZD1222 COVID-19 vaccine. TCRdb's table, derived via immunoSEQ multiplex PCR, lists solely in-frame clones and lacks some. The table includes 150,000 to 200,000 clones, around nine tenths detected once. The specimen was peripheral blood, collected 28 days after the second AZD1222 dose. Every receptor here comes from an adult who received the AZD1222 COVID-19 vaccine.

J is TRBJ2-1 and V is TRBV5-1; D not certain. V lost 0 bases to trimming and J lost 0 bases, with 7 bases between them. The germline V gene encodes CDR1 SGHRS and CDR2 YFSETQ. CDR3 size: 15 residues. CDR3 sequence: CASSLASSSYNEQFF. CDR3 nucleotide sequence: TGCGCCAGCAGCTTGGCGTCGAGCTCCTACAATGAGCAGTTCTTC.

V and J are TRBV18 and TRBJ1-1; no reliable D call. The CDR3 length is 15 residues. Per germline, CDR1 KGHSH and CDR2 LQKENI. V was cut by 6 bases and J by 6 bases, with 20 bases left in between. CDR3 sequence reads: CASSRDGLGWAEAFF. The CDR3 coding sequence is TGTGCCAGCTCGCGAGACGGCCTGGGGTGGGCTGAAGCTTTCTTT.

This sequence joins TRBV5-4 and TRBJ1-2; 7 bases line up with TRBD1. The CDR3 is made up of 17 amino acids. J gave up 4 bases and V 4 bases, and 16 bases lay outside the gene matches. Germline values: CDR1 SGHNT, CDR2 YYREEE (reference sequence). CDR3 protein: CASSPSRQGVGGYGYTF. Here the CDR3 DNA reads TGTGCCAGCAGCCCGTCGCGGCAGGGGGTTGGTGGCTATGGCTACACCTTC.

The J gene is TRBJ1-2, the V gene TRBV7-9; possible D gene TRBD1, 5 bases. The length of the CDR3 is 13 residues. The ends were cut back, 0 bases at V and 12 bases at J, with 14 bases in the middle. Per germline, CDR1 SEHNR and CDR2 FQNEAQ (reference sequence). This CDR3 reads CASSLAGGMGNTF. The CDR3 DNA sequence: TGTGCCAGCAGCTTAGCGGGGGGAATGGGGAACACCTTC.

This chain links TRBV9 with TRBJ1-4; D is uncertain. V was shortened by 1 base and J by 8 bases, with 9 bases between the two germline ends. Germline CDR1 is SGDLS and CDR2 is YYNGEE. CDR3 length: 13 amino acids. The CDR3 sequence is CASSVLTREKLFF. CDR3 in DNA: TGTGCCAGCAGCGTATTGACTCGAGAAAAACTGTTTTTT.

The J gene is TRBJ2-7, the V gene TRBV30; D call uncertain. The CDR3 totals 15 residues. V was trimmed by 0 bases and J by 0 bases, leaving 12 bases between them. Germline CDR1 reads GTSNPN; CDR2 reads SVGIG (reference sequence). CDR3 loop: CAWSVLDPSSYEQYF. The CDR3 bases are TGTGCCTGGAGTGTACTGGACCCCAGCTCCTACGAGCAGTACTTC.

The chain carries TRBV12-5 and TRBJ2-2, with 9 bases that match TRBD1. V was pared by 5 bases and J by 7 bases, with 8 bases of the junction left unmatched. The CDR3 is 15 amino acids. Germline CDR1 is LGHNT and CDR2 is FRNRAP. The CDR3 loop reads CASGIKTGGFGELFF. In DNA, the CDR3 is TGTGCTAGTGGTATAAAGACAGGGGGTTTCGGGGAGCTGTTTTTT.

The genes are TRBV30 and TRBJ1-2; D is unresolved. This CDR3 region has 12 residues. V was trimmed by 0 bases and J by 7 bases, leaving 9 bases between them. Germline V lookup: CDR1 GTSNPN, CDR2 SVGIG (reference sequence). In DNA, the CDR3 is TGTGCCTGGAGTGTACTTGGGCCTGGCTACACCTTC. The encoded protein is CAWSVLGPGYTF.

The chain carries TRBV6-5 and TRBJ2-1; possible D gene TRBD2, 6 bases. Germline CDR1 MNHEY, CDR2 SVGAGI. The V end was cut by 2 bases, the J end by 4 bases, with 15 bases between. The CDR3 consists of 16 residues. The DNA of the CDR3 is TGTGCCAGCAGTTACAGGGAGGTTGAGGGTTACAATGAGCAGTTCTTC. Its translation is CASSYREVEGYNEQFF.

The CDR3 sequence is CASSGGPGETQYF. CDR3 nucleotide sequence: TGTGCCAGCAGCGGGGGGCCAGGAGAGACCCAGTACTTC. The chain employs TRBV7-9 and TRBJ2-5; perhaps D is TRBD1 or TRBD2 (6 bases each). Germline-derived CDR1 and CDR2 are SEHNR and FQNEAQ (reference sequence). The ends were cut back, 5 bases at V and 4 bases at J, with 11 bases in the middle. The CDR3 totals 13 residues.

This sequence joins TRBV5-1 and TRBJ2-2, with D possibly matching TRBD2 (6 bases). CDR3 size: 14 residues. The V end lost 7 bases, the J end lost 5 bases, and 15 bases lay between the germline ends. Per the germline V gene, CDR1 is SGHRS and CDR2 is YFSETQ. The CDR3 loop is CASRSGGMTGELFF. CDR3 coding DNA: TGCGCCAGCCGCTCCGGGGGAATGACCGGGGAGCTGTTTTTT.

In its sample, this clone was seen once. The rearrangement uses TRBV12-5 and TRBJ2-5; D is unresolved. V was trimmed by 5 bases and J by 5 bases, leaving 18 bases between them. The CDR3 has 15 residues. In germline, CDR1 is LGHNT, CDR2 FRNRAP. CDR3 in DNA: TGTGCTAGTGGTCTCCAGGTGGGGTCCCAGGAGACCCAGTACTTC. Amino acid sequence: CASGLQVGSQETQYF.

This chain links TRBV7-9 with TRBJ1-2, with 10 bases identical to TRBD1. The germline CDR1 and CDR2 sequences are SEHNR and FQNEAQ (reference sequence). CDR3 length: 15 amino acids. Trimming took 0 bases from V and 7 from J; bases not matched to a gene: 5. The DNA for the CDR3 is TGTGCCAGCAGCTTAGCTGGGACAGGGGCTCGTGGCTACACCTTC. It encodes CASSLAGTGARGYTF.

In this sample, this clone turned up once. The genes are TRBV20-1 and TRBJ2-4; D gene ambiguous. Germline V lookup: CDR1 DFQATT, CDR2 SNEGSKA (reference sequence). Trimming pared 3 bases from V and 2 bases from J, leaving 8 bases between. The CDR3 spans 13 residues. The CDR3 DNA reads as TGCAGTGCTAGTATTGAGCCCAAAAACATTCAGTACTTC. Its translation: CSASIEPKNIQYF.

The chain employs TRBV7-9 and TRBJ1-4; the D gene is possibly TRBD1 (5 bases). This CDR3 spans 15 amino acids. The germline gives CDR1 SEHNR, CDR2 FQNEAQ (reference sequence). Trimming took off 0 bases at V and 7 bases at J, with 12 bases between the two ends. CDR3 sequence reads: CASSLAETVREKLFF. The DNA of the CDR3 is TGTGCCAGCAGCTTAGCCGAGACAGTCCGTGAAAAACTGTTTTTT. Combining the CDR3 with reference TRBV7-9 and TRBJ1-4 gives the whole variable domain DTGVSQNPRHKITKRGQNVTFRCDPISEHNRLYWYRQTLGQGPEFLTYFQNEAQLEKSRLLSDRFSAERPKGSFSTLEIQRTEQGDSAMYLCASSLAETVREKLFFGSGTQLSVL.

About this clone: The same CDR3 also results from other DNA sequences found in this sample. The chain couples TRBV27 to TRBJ1-2, with D perhaps matching TRBD1 (5 bases). The CDR3 covers 13 residues. V gave up 3 bases and J gave up 3 bases, with 8 bases separating them. Germline V gene data show CDR1 as MNHEY and CDR2 as SMNVEV (reference sequence). As DNA, the CDR3 is TGTGCCAGCAGTTTTGGCAGGGACTATGGCTACACCTTC. Its translation is CASSFGRDYGYTF.

The chain carries TRBV4-1 and TRBJ2-1; 8 nucleotides align to TRBD2. V was clipped by 2 bases and J by 9 bases; unmatched bases: 9. The CDR3 runs 15 residues. Germline values: CDR1 MGHRA, CDR2 YSYEKL. CDR3 residues: CASSQTPGLGSEQFF. CDR3 sequence (DNA): TGCGCCAGCAGCCAAACCCCGGGACTAGGGAGTGAGCAGTTCTTC.

The chain links TRBV12-5 to TRBJ2-1, with 8 nucleotides matching TRBD1. Germline V lookup: CDR1 LGHNT, CDR2 FRNRAP. Germline trimming cut 6 bases from V and 4 bases from J; bases unmatched to any gene: 2. The CDR3 is made up of 13 amino acids. The CDR3 nucleotides are TGTGCTAGTGGCAGACAGGGGTACAATGAGCAGTTCTTC. It specifies CASGRQGYNEQFF.

The rearrangement joins TRBV2 to TRBJ2-7; D is uncertain. The CDR3 covers 11 residues. From germline, CDR1 is SNHLY and CDR2 FYNNEI. Trimming stripped 6 bases from V and 6 bases from J, with 9 bases between. In DNA form, the CDR3 reads TGTGCCAGCAGCGACCCAGGCGAGCAGTACTTC. Amino acid sequence: CASSDPGEQYF.

The chain joins TRBV3-1 (or the pseudogene TRBV3-2) to TRBJ1-1, with D unresolved. Trimming left V 0 bases short and J 1 base short, with 12 bases between. CDR1 LGHDT and CDR2 YNNKEL come from the germline V gene (reference sequence). The CDR3 has 16 residues. The CDR3 DNA sequence: TGTGCCAGCAGCCAAGATTCCCAGGACCCGAACACTGAAGCTTTCTTT. It encodes CASSQDSQDPNTEAFF.

The genes are TRBV5-3 and TRBJ2-7, with D possibly TRBD1 on 5 matching bases. TRBV5-3 has ORF status, its function being uncertain. This CDR3 contains 14 residues. V was clipped by 2 bases and J by 0 bases, with 9 bases between them. The CDR3 DNA sequence: TGTGCCAGAAGCTTAAATGACAGCTCCTACGAGCAGTACTTC. This codes for CARSLNDSSYEQYF.

The V and J genes are TRBV5-1 and TRBJ1-1, with 7 bases lining up with TRBD1. The V and J ends lost 6 bases and 6 bases, in that order; junction bases with no gene match: 11. The CDR3 covers 14 residues. CDR1 SGHRS and CDR2 YFSETQ come from the germline V gene. The CDR3 DNA sequence: TGCGCCAGCACCCTAACAGGGGACGGTTCTGAAGCTTTCTTT. Protein: CASTLTGDGSEAFF.

The CDR3 DNA follows: TGTGCCAGTAGTCCGGGACGGTATAGCAATCAGCCCCAGCATTTT. Encoded protein: CASSPGRYSNQPQHF. This rearrangement joins TRBV19 to TRBJ1-5, with D possibly being TRBD1 (5 bases). The germline V gene encodes CDR1 LNHDA and CDR2 SQIVND (reference sequence). This CDR3 contains 15 residues. V lost 5 bases to trimming and J lost 0 bases, with 11 bases between them. Complete variable domain (other parts from reference TRBV19 and TRBJ1-5): DGGITQSPKYLFRKEGQNVTLSCEQNLNHDAMYWYRQDPGQGLRLIYYSQIVNDFQKGDIAEGYSVSREKKESFPLTVTSAQKNPTAFYLCASSPGRYSNQPQHFGDGTRLSIL.

This chain links TRBV2 with TRBJ2-3; D gene uncertain. The CDR3 contains 11 residues. Germline V CDR1 and CDR2: SNHLY, FYNNEI. V was shortened by 6 bases and J by 13 bases, with 14 bases between the two germline ends. The CDR3 sequence: CASRYGPDEYF. CDR3 nucleotides: TGTGCCAGCAGGTATGGACCCGATGAGTATTTT.

The chain has TRBV5-1 and TRBJ1-2; 7 bases match TRBD1. V shed 0 bases, J shed 2 bases, and the junction held 1 base outside the gene matches. Looked up from germline, CDR1 is SGHRS and CDR2 is YFSETQ. CDR3 length: 14 residues. The CDR3 DNA sequence: TGCGCCAGCAGCTTGGGACAGGGCAACTATGGCTACACCTTC. Translating it yields CASSLGQGNYGYTF.

This sequence joins TRBV19 and TRBJ2-1; D possibly corresponds to TRBD2 (5 bases). From germline, CDR1 is LNHDA and CDR2 SQIVND (reference sequence). The CDR3 is made up of 16 amino acids. V was pared by 6 bases and J by 2 bases, with 17 bases between. The CDR3 here is CASSRRRSETYNEQFF. The CDR3 coding sequence is TGTGCCAGTAGCCGCCGACGTAGCGAAACCTACAATGAGCAGTTCTTC.

This chain connects TRBV3-1 (or the pseudogene TRBV3-2) to TRBJ2-6; no reliable D call. The CDR3 length is 15 residues. Trimming stripped 4 bases from V and 0 bases from J, with 7 bases between. Germline CDR1 LGHDT, CDR2 YNNKEL (reference sequence). CDR3 protein: CASSLKFSGANVLTF. CDR3 DNA: TGTGCCAGCAGCCTGAAGTTCTCTGGGGCCAACGTCCTGACTTTC.

The V gene is TRBV5-1, the J gene TRBJ1-2; 9 nucleotides line up with TRBD1. V lost 4 bases to trimming and J lost 7 bases; unmatched junction nucleotides: 5. CDR3 length equals 13 residues. CDR1 and CDR2 from the germline V gene are SGHRS and YFSETQ. The CDR3 is CASSIQGASGYTF. The CDR3 DNA reads TGCGCCAGCAGCATACAGGGGGCAAGTGGCTACACCTTC.

The chain couples TRBV5-1 to TRBJ2-1, with 9 bases aligning to TRBD1. Germline V gene data show CDR1 as SGHRS and CDR2 as YFSETQ. J gave up 6 bases and V 0 bases, and 4 bases lay outside the gene matches. There are 15 residues in the CDR3. CDR3 coding DNA: TGCGCCAGCAGCTTGGGGGACAGGGACATCAATGAGCAGTTCTTC. Its translation: CASSLGDRDINEQFF. The entire variable domain, with the rest obtained from reference TRBV5-1 and TRBJ2-1, is as follows: KAGVTQTPRYLIKTRGQQVTLSCSPISGHRSVSWYQQTPGQGLQFLFEYFSETQRNKGNFPGRFSGRQFSNSRSEMNVSTLELGDSALYLCASSLGDRDINEQFFGPGTRLTVL.